Reported below is one T cell receptor (beta chain). The target antigen is unknown. A read error is possible here, since a much larger clone lies one base away. This sample is drawn from a study of blood T cells in healthy people across ages. On the study more broadly: Per two T cells, about one barcoded beta molecule was captured through template switching. Notes on the study in general: Changes in expanded clonotypes were possibly confounded, as the CMV status of donors was unknown. Per million T cells, the diversity of TCR beta decreased roughly linearly as age advanced.

Then a second PCR, running about 6 to 12 cycles, was carried out with a sample-barcoded 5' primer and a J-beta primer mix. With 12 random nucleotides, a template-switch adaptor tagged each individual cDNA molecule. From the 5' RACE reads, TCRdb called clonotypes with MiXCR, one entry per CDR3 protein. This table holds hundreds of thousands of distinct CDR3 sequences, 35% to 50% found once. The sequenced sample consisted of blood. The receptor comes from a man at least 80 years old in good health.

Written as DNA, the CDR3 is TGCAGCGCCACAGGGAGCGGAGGAGATACGCAGTATTTT. The encoded protein is CSATGSGGDTQYF. The chain uses TRBV29-1 and TRBJ2-3; D is possibly TRBD1 (6 bases). The ends were cut back, 7 bases at V and 5 bases at J, with 16 bases in the middle. The CDR3 extends over 13 amino acids. The germline CDR1 and CDR2 sequences are SQVTM and ANQGSEA.